This T cell receptor beta chain was identified in a study of T cell changes during pregnancy in multiple sclerosis. Assay used: immunoSEQ multiplex PCR; TCRdb lists only in-frame clones, some missing. The sample yields around 36,000 clones, around 94% seen once. The TCR was taken from a female donor with multiple sclerosis, enrolled in a pregnancy study. This sample comprised peripheral blood, obtained before pregnancy.

CDR3 in DNA: TGTGCCAGTACCAAAGGAGGGACAGGGAATACAGATACGCAGTATTTT. This codes for CASTKGGTGNTDTQYF. V gene TRBV19 combines with J gene TRBJ2-3; 9 bases line up with TRBD1. The length of the CDR3 is 16 residues. J lost 3 bases, V lost 7 bases, and 11 bases had no gene match. Germline lookup yields CDR1 LNHDA and CDR2 SQIVND (reference sequence). Together with reference TRBV19 and TRBJ2-3, the CDR3 gives the full variable domain: DGGITQSPKYLFRKEGQNVTLSCEQNLNHDAMYWYRQDPGQGLRLIYYSQIVNDFQKGDIAEGYSVSREKKESFPLTVTSAQKNPTAFYLCASTKGGTGNTDTQYFGPGTRLTVL.